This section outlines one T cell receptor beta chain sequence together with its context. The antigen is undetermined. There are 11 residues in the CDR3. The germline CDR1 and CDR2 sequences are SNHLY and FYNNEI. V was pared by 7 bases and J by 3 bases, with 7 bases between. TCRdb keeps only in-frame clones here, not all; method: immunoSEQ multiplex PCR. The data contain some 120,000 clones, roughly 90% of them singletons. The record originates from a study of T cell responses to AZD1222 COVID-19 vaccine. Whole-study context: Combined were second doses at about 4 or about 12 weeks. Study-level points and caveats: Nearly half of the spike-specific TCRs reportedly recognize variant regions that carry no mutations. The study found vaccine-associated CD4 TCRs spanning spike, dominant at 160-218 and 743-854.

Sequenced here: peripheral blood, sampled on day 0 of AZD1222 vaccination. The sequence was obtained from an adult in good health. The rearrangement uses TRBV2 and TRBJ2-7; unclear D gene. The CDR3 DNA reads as TGTGCCAGCAATCTTAACTACGAGCAGTACTTC. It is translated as CASNLNYEQYF. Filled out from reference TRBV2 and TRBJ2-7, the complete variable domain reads EPEVTQTPSHQVTQMGQEVILRCVPISNHLYFYWYRQILGQKVEFLVSFYNNEISEKSEIFDDQFSVERPDGSNFTLKIRSTKLEDSAMYFCASNLNYEQYFGPGTRLTVT.